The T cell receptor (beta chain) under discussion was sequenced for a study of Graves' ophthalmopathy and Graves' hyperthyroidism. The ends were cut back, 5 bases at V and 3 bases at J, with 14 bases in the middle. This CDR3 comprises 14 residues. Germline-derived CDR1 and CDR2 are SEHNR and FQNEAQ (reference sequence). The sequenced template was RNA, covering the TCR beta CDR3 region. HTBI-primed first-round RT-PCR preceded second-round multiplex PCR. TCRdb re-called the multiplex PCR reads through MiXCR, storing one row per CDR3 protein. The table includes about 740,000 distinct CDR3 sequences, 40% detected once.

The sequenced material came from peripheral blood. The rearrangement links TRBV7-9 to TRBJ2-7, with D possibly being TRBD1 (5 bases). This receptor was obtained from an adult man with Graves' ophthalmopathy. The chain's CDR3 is CASSQGREGYEQYF. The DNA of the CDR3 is TGTGCCAGCAGCCAAGGCAGGGAAGGCTACGAGCAGTACTTC.